Listed here are 29 T cell receptor beta chains from one sample, sequenced in a study of blood T cell repertoires in COVID-19. Produced via immunoSEQ multiplex PCR; TCRdb's table is partial and in-frame only. The table includes 7,000 to 8,500 clones, around 88% detected once. The sequenced material came from peripheral blood. The receptors stem from a woman in her fifties or sixties with active or convalescent COVID-19.

The rearrangement links TRBV19 to TRBJ2-2; TRBD2 matches 12 bases. Germline trimming cut 3 bases from V and 3 bases from J; bases unmatched to any gene: 8. The germline gives CDR1 LNHDA, CDR2 SQIVND (reference sequence). The CDR3 spans 18 residues. The CDR3 DNA sequence: TGTGCCAGTAGTATCTCGCTAGCGGGAGGGCCGTACACCGGGGAGCTGTTTTTT. Protein sequence: CASSISLAGGPYTGELFF.

The chain couples TRBV15 to TRBJ1-5; TRBD1 might be the D (6 bases). The CDR3 consists of 14 residues. V lost 5 bases, J lost 7 bases, and 15 bases lay in between. CDR1 LNHNV and CDR2 YYDKDF come from the germline V gene (reference sequence). The chain's CDR3 is CATSQEAGAQPQHF. The CDR3 bases are TGTGCCACCAGCCAGGAGGCAGGGGCACAGCCCCAGCATTTT.

This rearrangement joins TRBV11-3 to TRBJ2-7; a weak D match, TRBD1 (6 bases). V was shortened by 5 bases and J by 2 bases, with 16 bases between the two germline ends. The CDR3 is 15 amino acids. The germline CDR1 and CDR2 sequences are SGHNT and YENEEA. CDR3 sequence (DNA): TGTGCCAGCAGCCCTGTAAGGGGGAGCACCTACGAGCAGTACTTC. Protein product: CASSPVRGSTYEQYF.

This clone was recorded a few times. The rearrangement uses TRBV2 and TRBJ1-3, with D uncertain. Germline values: CDR1 SNHLY, CDR2 FYNNEI. This CDR3 region has 15 residues. The V and J ends lost 8 bases and 1 base respectively, with 15 bases between them. Written as DNA, the CDR3 is TGTGCCAGCGCCTACGACATTTGGTCTGGAAACACCATATATTTT. This codes for CASAYDIWSGNTIYF.

The rearrangement uses TRBV19 and TRBJ1-6; the match to TRBD1 covers 8 bases. Per the germline V gene, CDR1 is LNHDA and CDR2 is SQIVND (reference sequence). V was clipped by 9 bases and J by 0 bases; unmatched bases: 16. The CDR3 length is 19 residues. CDR3 sequence: CASPPWRQGNSSYNSPLHF. CDR3 in DNA: TGTGCCAGCCCCCCGTGGCGACAGGGGAATAGCTCCTATAATTCACCCCTCCACTTT.

Worth noting for this clone: A read error may account for a junction end that differs from germline. V usage is TRBV2 and J usage is TRBJ1-1; D gene unclear. CDR3 size: 14 residues. Looked up from germline, CDR1 is SNHLY and CDR2 is FYNNEI. The DNA for the CDR3 is TGTGCCAGCAGTGGTTGGGGAGTGAATACTGAAGCTTTCTTT. It codes for CASSGWGVNTEAFF.

The chain employs TRBV30 and TRBJ1-1, with a weak D call TRBD1 (5 bases). The CDR3 is 12 amino acids. The V gene lost 4 bases and the J gene lost 1 base, with 7 bases spanning the gap. Germline CDR1 GTSNPN, CDR2 SVGIG (reference sequence). The CDR3 DNA reads TGTGCCTGGACAGGGCAGAACACTGAAGCTTTCTTT. It codes for CAWTGQNTEAFF.

This sequence joins TRBV7-2 and TRBJ2-3; 12 bases line up with TRBD2. The germline gives CDR1 SGHTA, CDR2 FQGNSA. The CDR3 length is 14 residues. V shed 5 bases and J 7 bases; nucleotides not matched to a gene: 4. CDR3 protein: CASSLRTSGNTQYF. CDR3 in DNA: TGTGCCAGCAGCCTACGGACTAGCGGGAATACGCAGTATTTT.

The chain combines TRBV9 with TRBJ2-7; D is possibly TRBD1 (5 bases). The CDR3 contains 15 residues. CDR1 is SGDLS and CDR2 is YYNGEE in the germline V gene. The V end lost 0 bases, the J end lost 7 bases, and 17 bases lay between the germline ends. The CDR3 DNA is TGTGCCAGCAGCGTAGAGTCAGGGTTCATCTGGGAGCAGTACTTC. The encoded protein is CASSVESGFIWEQYF.

The chain has TRBV29-1 and TRBJ1-2, with 9 bases lining up with TRBD1. CDR3 length equals 13 residues. The ends lost 6 bases at V and 8 bases at J; junction bases unmatched: 10. Per the germline V gene, CDR1 is SQVTM and CDR2 is ANQGSEA. In nucleotides, the CDR3 is TGCAGCGTCTCCAGGGACAGGGCCCGGGGCTACACCTTC. Its protein product is CSVSRDRARGYTF.

This clone came up a few times. The chain combines TRBV6-6 with TRBJ1-1, with 7 bases that match TRBD1. From germline, CDR1 is MNHNY and CDR2 SVGAGI (reference sequence). The CDR3 has 15 residues. Losses at the gene ends were 6 bases for V and 6 bases for J; bases not matched to a gene: 13. CDR3 in amino acids: CASSNAGGQKSEAFF. The CDR3 nucleotides read TGTGCCAGCAGCAACGCCGGGGGACAGAAATCTGAAGCTTTCTTT.

CDR3 sequence (DNA): TGTGCCAGCCCAAGGGGACTAGCGGGAGGCGGGGCAGATACGCAGTATTTT. Its translation is CASPRGLAGGGADTQYF. The chain carries TRBV6-4 and TRBJ2-3; the match to TRBD2 covers 15 bases. The CDR3 has 17 residues. Germline loops: CDR1 MRHNA, CDR2 SNTAGT. The ends lost 8 bases at V and 4 bases at J; junction bases unmatched: 10.

This chain links TRBV28 with TRBJ2-7; 8 positions agree with TRBD1. CDR1 is MDHEN and CDR2 is SYDVKM in the germline V gene. This CDR3 is 14 amino acids long. Losses at the gene ends were 8 bases for V and 2 bases for J; bases not matched to a gene: 8. CDR3 sequence: CASLDRDRPYEQYF. As DNA, the CDR3 is TGTGCCAGCCTAGACCGGGACAGGCCCTACGAGCAGTACTTC.

The chain links TRBV28 to TRBJ2-5; D ambiguous. CDR3 length: 14 amino acids. V was pared by 6 bases and J by 6 bases, with 17 bases between. CDR1 and CDR2 from the germline V gene are MDHEN and SYDVKM. CDR3 sequence: CASSQHSRLKTQYF. The CDR3 DNA is TGTGCCAGCAGCCAACACAGTCGTTTGAAGACCCAGTACTTC.

The chain links TRBV6-5 to TRBJ1-5; D possibly corresponds to TRBD1 (5 bases). V was cut by 6 bases and J by 2 bases, with 11 bases left in between. CDR3 length: 14 residues. Germline loops: CDR1 MNHEY, CDR2 SVGAGI. The CDR3 spells CASSGGPRNQPQHF. The DNA of the CDR3 is TGTGCCAGCAGCGGGGGTCCGCGCAATCAGCCCCAGCATTTT.

The chain is built from TRBV5-4 and TRBJ1-2; TRBD1 matches 7 bases. Germline values: CDR1 SGHNT, CDR2 YYREEE (reference sequence). The CDR3 totals 13 residues. V shed 6 bases, J shed 6 bases, and the junction held 8 bases outside the gene matches. CDR3 amino acids: CASTGRTGDGYTF. CDR3 sequence (DNA): TGTGCCAGCACTGGAAGGACAGGTGATGGCTACACCTTC.

The rearrangement uses TRBV6-6 and TRBJ2-3, with D hard to call. Trimming left V 1 base short and J 2 bases short, with 7 bases between. Germline V gene sequence: CDR1 MNHNY, CDR2 SVGAGI (reference sequence). The CDR3 runs 14 residues. Here the CDR3 DNA reads TGTGCCAGCAGTTACTTGGGCACCACAGATACGCAGTATTTT. Translating it yields CASSYLGTTDTQYF.

V usage is TRBV7-8 and J usage is TRBJ2-3; 8 bases align to TRBD2. V gave up 5 bases and J gave up 8 bases; unmatched junction bases: 12. There are 15 residues in the CDR3. Germline V gives CDR1 SGHVS, CDR2 FQNEAQ. Here the CDR3 DNA reads TGTGCCAGCAGCCCAGATAGCGGGAACCGTGGTACGCAGTATTTT. This sequence encodes CASSPDSGNRGTQYF.

The V gene is TRBV5-1, the J gene TRBJ1-1; no definite D call. Germline assignment: CDR1 SGHRS and CDR2 YFSETQ. V lost 0 bases and J lost 10, with 10 bases in between. The CDR3 runs 12 residues. CDR3 bases: TGCGCCAGCAGCTTGGATCCGCGGGGAGCTTTCTTT. It specifies CASSLDPRGAFF.

The chain is built from TRBV7-2 and TRBJ2-2; D remains unclear. Germline values: CDR1 SGHTA, CDR2 FQGNSA. V was pared by 2 bases and J by 1 base, with 8 bases between. The CDR3 consists of 15 residues. Here the CDR3 reads CASSLNILNTGELFF. The CDR3 DNA is TGTGCCAGCAGCTTAAATATCCTGAACACCGGGGAGCTGTTTTTT.

CDR3 sequence: CASSLVGRANTEAFF. CDR3 DNA: TGCGCCAGCAGCTTGGTCGGCAGGGCGAACACTGAAGCTTTCTTT. This chain uses TRBV5-1 with TRBJ1-1; tentatively, D is TRBD1 (5 bases). The CDR3 contains 15 residues. Germline V gene sequence: CDR1 SGHRS, CDR2 YFSETQ. The V and J ends lost 0 bases and 1 base respectively, with 10 bases between them.

The chain carries TRBV9 and TRBJ1-5, with a possible D match to TRBD1 (6 bases). The germline V gene encodes CDR1 SGDLS and CDR2 YYNGEE. The CDR3 is made up of 15 amino acids. V lost 4 bases and J lost 0, with 11 bases in between. The CDR3: CASSSGTFSNQPQHF. CDR3 bases: TGTGCCAGCAGCTCCGGGACATTTAGCAATCAGCCCCAGCATTTT.

CDR3 sequence reads: CASRDRQNTEAFF. The DNA for the CDR3 is TGTGCCAGCAGAGACAGACAGAACACTGAAGCTTTCTTT. This chain connects TRBV6-6 to TRBJ1-1, with D perhaps matching TRBD1 (5 bases). This CDR3 contains 13 residues. The V gene's germline CDR1 is MNHNY and CDR2 SVGAGI (reference sequence). V lost 6 bases and J lost 1, with 9 bases in between.

The chain joins TRBV4-1 to TRBJ2-1; D might be TRBD2 (6 bases). Between the trimmed V and J ends, which lost 1 base and 10 bases, there was a span of 11 bases. There are 13 residues in the CDR3. Germline CDR1 is MGHRA and CDR2 is YSYEKL. CDR3 nucleotide sequence: TGCGCCAGCAGCCAAGTCGCGGGGAGCGAGCAGTTCTTC. It specifies CASSQVAGSEQFF.

The rearrangement links TRBV6-5 to TRBJ1-6; a possible D gene is TRBD1 (6 bases). Germline V gene sequence: CDR1 MNHEY, CDR2 SVGAGI. There are 15 residues in the CDR3. Trimming removed 0 bases from V and 10 bases from J, with 13 bases in between. This CDR3 is CASSYSSGDVSPLHF. The CDR3 DNA sequence: TGTGCCAGCAGTTACTCGTCAGGGGATGTCTCACCCCTCCACTTT.

The V call is TRBV28, the J call TRBJ2-1; 9 positions agree with TRBD2. This CDR3 region has 15 residues. The germline V gene encodes CDR1 MDHEN and CDR2 SYDVKM. Trimming removed 6 bases from V and 6 bases from J; junction bases left unmatched: 9. The CDR3 nucleotides read TGTGCCAGCAGAGGCGGCCTAGCGGGATCCAATGAGCAGTTCTTC. Translation gives CASRGGLAGSNEQFF.

The V call is TRBV28, the J call TRBJ1-2; D unclear. The CDR3 spans 12 residues. V lost 3 bases, J lost 4 bases, and 6 bases lay in between. In germline, CDR1 is MDHEN, CDR2 SYDVKM. In nucleotides, the CDR3 is TGTGCCAGCAGTTTCCCCCGCTATGGCTACACCTTC. Protein: CASSFPRYGYTF.

This chain connects TRBV7-2 to TRBJ2-6, with D perhaps TRBD2 (6 bases). The CDR3 sequence is 16 residues long. Germline CDR1 reads SGHTA; CDR2 reads FQGNSA. V was cut by 3 bases and J by 2 bases, with 11 bases left in between. CDR3 protein: CASSLRAGPGANVLTF. In DNA form, the CDR3 reads TGTGCCAGCAGCTTGCGTGCGGGGCCTGGGGCCAACGTCCTGACTTTC.

This rearrangement joins TRBV6-5 to TRBJ2-1, with TRBD2 matching over 8 bases. V gave up 6 bases and J gave up 6 bases; unmatched junction bases: 10. This CDR3 region has 15 residues. Per the germline V gene, CDR1 is MNHEY and CDR2 is SVGAGI. The CDR3 DNA sequence: TGTGCCAGCAGATCCTCCGGGGGGGCCCTCAATGAGCAGTTCTTC. This gives the protein CASRSSGGALNEQFF.